A single sample is the source of the 5 T cell receptor beta chains below, sequenced in a study of T cells after yellow fever vaccination. TCRdb reanalysed the 5' RACE reads using MiXCR and keeps one entry per CDR3 protein. Among around 250,000 distinct CDR3 sequences listed, 6.9% were seen once. Sample: CD4+ T cells sorted from PBMCs, taken 15 days after the yellow fever booster vaccination. The receptors were sampled from a man under 40 who received the YFV17D yellow fever vaccine.

This clonotype appeared a few times. The CDR3 loop is CAIRGLAGEHEQFF. The DNA for the CDR3 is TGTGCCATCAGGGGGCTAGCGGGAGAACATGAGCAGTTCTTC. This chain joins TRBV10-3 and TRBJ2-1, with 10 positions matching TRBD2. The CDR3 has 14 amino acids. J gave up 8 bases and V 6 bases, and 7 bases lay outside the gene matches. Germline V CDR1 and CDR2: ENHRY, SYGVKD.

The chain uses TRBV6-5 and TRBJ2-1; 7 bases match TRBD2. V dropped 9 bases and J dropped 13; count of bases not matched to a gene: 3. Germline CDR1 and CDR2: MNHEY and SVGAGI. The CDR3 covers 9 residues. Written as DNA, the CDR3 is TGTGCCAGGAGGGAGGGACAGTTCTTC. This codes for CARREGQFF.

In this sample, this clonotype turned up a few times. The gene calls are TRBV20-1 and TRBJ1-5, with D possibly matching TRBD1 (6 bases). The CDR3 is made up of 13 amino acids. Germline V gene lookup returns CDR1 DFQATT and CDR2 SNEGSKA (reference sequence). Between the trimmed V and J ends, which lost 6 bases and 4 bases, there was a span of 13 bases. The CDR3 spells CSAPQGRNQPQHF. As DNA, the CDR3 is TGCAGTGCCCCACAGGGTAGAAATCAGCCCCAGCATTTT.

This clonotype was seen a few times. V is TRBV3-1 and J is TRBJ2-5; D may correspond to TRBD1 or TRBD2 (6 bases each). The CDR3 sequence is 16 residues long. Germline V gene lookup returns CDR1 LGHDT and CDR2 YNNKEL (reference sequence). Trimming took 4 bases from V and 5 from J, leaving 20 bases between them. The CDR3 sequence: CASSRSYGGAQETQYF. DNA for the CDR3: TGTGCCAGCAGCCGAAGTTACGGGGGCGCCCAGGAGACCCAGTACTTC.

This clonotype was seen a handful of times. The rearrangement uses TRBV18 and TRBJ1-1; D gene uncertain. The CDR3 length is 13 residues. V gave up 6 bases and J gave up 0 bases, with 8 bases separating them. CDR1 is KGHSH, CDR2 LQKENI, per germline. In DNA form, the CDR3 reads TGTGCCAGCTCGGATCAGATGAACACTGAAGCTTTCTTT. It codes for CASSDQMNTEAFF.